This T cell receptor (beta chain) was recorded in a study of T cell clusters in autoimmune cytopenias. Study-wide background: Per sample, median TRB depth was approximately 48,000 reads, yielding a median roughly 2,200 distinct clonotypes. Points from the study as a whole: Primary autoimmune cytopenia patients appeared to lack physiological T cell clusters present in healthy donors.

The CDR3 loop spans 13 amino acids. Germline CDR1 is GTSNPN and CDR2 is SVGIG (reference sequence). Frequency places this clonotype as medium-sized. Its antigen is not identified. TRB rearrangements were amplified by touch-down multiplex PCR with mixed TRB-A/B primers. TCRdb re-analyzed the multiplex PCR reads; it lists each CDR3 protein once, without DNA. The listing contains about 6,900 distinct CDR3 sequences. Each sample's input was about 250 ng genomic DNA, some 38,000 genome equivalents. These same records also appear under a second study, on T cell repertoires in aging, cancer and after chemotherapy. That source adds: Donor ages fell into six groups from 30 or younger up to 70 or older. Rebound thymic output was suggested by rising median generation probability during chemotherapy in each cancer cohort.

This chain links TRBV30 with TRBJ1-4. The receptor was isolated from a human donor in good health. Sequenced input: peripheral blood. CDR3 residues: CACISEGNEKLFF.